The rows below give T cell receptor beta chains drawn from one sample of a study of blood T cell repertoires in COVID-19. Assay used: immunoSEQ multiplex PCR; TCRdb lists only in-frame clones, some missing. The sample includes hundreds of thousands of clones, just under 90% of them seen just once. Sequencing was performed on PBMCs or T cells enriched from blood (not recorded which). These receptor sequences come from a woman aged 45 to 65 who had been exposed to COVID-19. The CDR3 runs from the conserved cysteine through the conserved F or W. Each record gives: J gene, V gene, D gene, clone size, CDR3 DNA, CDR3 protein. D genes are given only for firm matches. Clone size is stated in some rows and not others, as once, few, many or a class when expanded.

TRBJ2-7,TRBV24-1,-,-,TGTGCCACCAGTGATCGAACAGGGAGGGTCGGCGAGCAGTACTTC,CATSDRTGRVGEQYF
TRBJ1-1,TRBV5-8,-,-,TGTGCCAGCAGCTACCCCACGGTCGAGTTACCTGAAGCTTTCTTT,CASSYPTVELPEAFF
TRBJ2-7,TRBV7-9,TRBD1,-,TGTGCCAGCAGCCTAGGACAGGGCGCCTACGAGCAGTACTTC,CASSLGQGAYEQYF
TRBJ1-1,TRBV7-8,-,-,TGTGCCAGCAGCTTAGCGCACGGGGTTACTGAAGCTTTCTTT,CASSLAHGVTEAFF
TRBJ2-1,TRBV29-1,TRBD2,few,TGCAGCGTTCGGAGCGGGGGGAAGAATGAGCAGTTCTTC,CSVRSGGKNEQFF
TRBJ1-2,TRBV5-6,-,-,TGTGCCAGCAGCCCTCGGGGGAGCACGCGTGTCTATGGCTACACCTTC,CASSPRGSTRVYGYTF
TRBJ1-2,TRBV20-1,-,-,TGCAGTGCTTGGGACAAGCATGGCTACACCTTC,CSAWDKHGYTF
TRBJ1-3,TRBV19,-,-,TGTGCCAGTAGTATTATGAGTGGAAACACCATATATTTT,CASSIMSGNTIYF
TRBJ1-3,TRBV2,TRBD1,-,TGTGCCAGCAGCAGGGGGACCTCTGGAAACACCATATATTTT,CASSRGTSGNTIYF
TRBJ2-3,TRBV5-5,TRBD2,once,TGTGCCAGCAGCGTGAGCGGGGGGGCGAATACGCAGTATTTT,CASSVSGGANTQYF
TRBJ1-1,TRBV9,-,few,TGTGCCAGCAGCGTAATTCCCCAGGGTACGAACACTGAAGCTTTCTTT,CASSVIPQGTNTEAFF
TRBJ1-3,TRBV6-1,-,-,TGTGCCAGCAGTGAAAGGGGGAGCACCATATATTTT,CASSERGSTIYF
TRBJ1-4,TRBV19,-,-,TGTGCCAGTAGAGCCCGTAATGAAAAACTGTTTTTT,CASRARNEKLFF
TRBJ1-1,TRBV29-1,-,-,TGCAGCGCTGGCCCACCGGCGGACACTGAAGCTTTCTTT,CSAGPPADTEAFF
TRBJ1-1,TRBV4-1,-,-,TGCGCCAGCAGCCCCAATTCCGGGGGGGAGACTGAAGCTTTCTTT,CASSPNSGGETEAFF
TRBJ1-1,TRBV30,-,-,TGTGCCTGGAGGCAGAGGACTTTCTTT,CAWRQRTFF
TRBJ1-4,TRBV19,TRBD1,-,TGTGCCAGTAGTATCGCGACAGGGGCGATTAATGAAAAACTGTTTTTT,CASSIATGAINEKLFF
TRBJ1-2,TRBV28,-,-,TGTGCCAGCAGTTTATACGGGGGAGGCTATGGCTACACCTTC,CASSLYGGGYGYTF
TRBJ2-7,TRBV2,TRBD1,-,TGTGCCAGCAGGGCCGACAGGGCCCCGAGGTACGAGCAGTACTTC,CASRADRAPRYEQYF
TRBJ1-3,TRBV28,-,-,TGTGCCAGCAGTTACACAGTTCCTTCTGGAAACACCATATATTTT,CASSYTVPSGNTIYF
TRBJ2-7,TRBV3-1/TRBV3-2,-,-,TGTGCCAGCAGCGGGGGCTTCGGGCAATCCTACGAGCAGTACTTC,CASSGGFGQSYEQYF
TRBJ2-6,TRBV24-1,-,-,TGTGCCACCAGTGATTTCGACAGCTCTGGGGCCAACGTCCTGACTTTC,CATSDFDSSGANVLTF
TRBJ1-6,TRBV28,-,once,TGTGCCAGCAGCTTAGGGCCACTGCCAAATTCACCCCTCCACTTT,CASSLGPLPNSPLHF
TRBJ2-2,TRBV7-9,-,once,TGTGCCAGCAGCCCTCTTCGGACTCCCCAAGCGAACACCGGGGAGCTGTTTTTT,CASSPLRTPQANTGELFF
TRBJ1-6,TRBV3-1/TRBV3-2,TRBD1,-,TGTGCCAGCAGCTCAGGGGGCGGATCGGGTTCACCCCTCCACTTT,CASSSGGGSGSPLHF
TRBJ2-7,TRBV2,TRBD1,-,TGTGCCAGCAGAACAGGGGAAGGGTTATACGAGCAGTACTTC,CASRTGEGLYEQYF
TRBJ2-1,TRBV4-2,-,-,TGTGCCAGCAGCCAACCAAGAGCGGCGGGCAATGAGCAGTTCTTC,CASSQPRAAGNEQFF
TRBJ2-7,TRBV7-2,-,-,TGTGCCAGCAGCTTAAGTGCCCAGGGTTCGAACGAGCAGTACTTC,CASSLSAQGSNEQYF
TRBJ1-3,TRBV28,-,few,TGTGCCAGCAGTTTAATGCCACTCCACGTAAACACCATATATTTT,CASSLMPLHVNTIYF
TRBJ1-1,TRBV7-8,-,-,TGTGCCAGCAGCCTAGATCAGGGAGGAACTGAAGCTTTCTTT,CASSLDQGGTEAFF
TRBJ2-3,TRBV19,TRBD2,-,TGTGCCAGTAGTACCGGGGCCGCGGGAGCAGATACGCAGTATTTT,CASSTGAAGADTQYF
TRBJ2-2,TRBV19,TRBD1,few,TGTGCCAGTAGCCCGGGACAGTACAACGGGGAGCTGTTTTTT,CASSPGQYNGELFF
TRBJ1-2,TRBV30,-,-,TGTGCCTGGAGTGTAGGGGCTACCTATGGCTACACCTTC,CAWSVGATYGYTF
TRBJ1-2,TRBV5-6,-,-,TGTGCCAGCAGCGGAGGACCCGTTCCCGGCTATGGCTACACCTTC,CASSGGPVPGYGYTF
TRBJ2-7,TRBV30,-,-,TGTGCCTGGAGTGTCCAGGGCCCTTCCTACGAGCAGTACTTC,CAWSVQGPSYEQYF
TRBJ1-2,TRBV13,-,-,TGTGCCAGCAGCTCTGGGCCCTTCGGTGGCTACACCTTC,CASSSGPFGGYTF
TRBJ2-3,TRBV5-5,TRBD1,-,TGTGCCAGCAGCGCCGGGACAGGGAGGGGAGATACGCAGTATTTT,CASSAGTGRGDTQYF
TRBJ2-7,TRBV7-8,-,once,TGTGCCAGCAGCTTAACGGGGAGCTCCTACGAGCAGTACTTC,CASSLTGSSYEQYF
TRBJ1-4,TRBV4-2,-,-,TGTGCCAGCAGCCCTGGGGCCGGGAGCACTAATGAAAAACTGTTTTTT,CASSPGAGSTNEKLFF
TRBJ2-3,TRBV21-1,-,-,TGTGCCAGCAGCAAAGAAATTTCCGGGACAGAGACCACAGATACGCAGTATTTT,CASSKEISGTETTDTQYF
TRBJ2-1,TRBV12-3/TRBV12-4,-,-,TGTGCCAGCGCAGGGGTGTCCGGTGAGCAGTTCTTC,CASAGVSGEQFF
TRBJ2-1,TRBV4-2,TRBD1,-,TGTGCCAGCAGCCAACCGGGACAGACACACCATGAGCAGTTCTTC,CASSQPGQTHHEQFF
TRBJ2-7,TRBV2,-,-,TGTGCCAGCAGTGAAGGGACACCGTATCACGAGCAGTACTTC,CASSEGTPYHEQYF
TRBJ2-3,TRBV2,TRBD1,once,TGTGCCAGCAGTGAGTTTGGGACAGGGAGCACAGATACGCAGTATTTT,CASSEFGTGSTDTQYF
TRBJ1-6,TRBV10-3,-,-,TGTGCCACTAATCAGGTTTATAATTCACCCCTCCACTTT,CATNQVYNSPLHF
TRBJ2-7,TRBV14,TRBD2,-,TGTGCCAGCAGCCAGGCGGGACTAGCGATATCCTACGAGCAGTACTTC,CASSQAGLAISYEQYF
TRBJ2-5,TRBV11-2,-,-,TGTGCCAGCAGCTATCTCCAAGAGACCCAGTACTTC,CASSYLQETQYF
TRBJ1-5,TRBV5-6,-,-,TGTGCCAGCAGCTTGAGCGGGGGCGGGCAGCCCCAGCATTTT,CASSLSGGGQPQHF
TRBJ1-2,TRBV5-8,TRBD1,-,TGTGCCAGCAGACAGGGGTTTGGCGGCTACACCTTC,CASRQGFGGYTF
TRBJ2-5,TRBV6-5,-,-,TGTGCCAGCACCCAAGGGGGGGGCGAGACCCAGTACTTC,CASTQGGGETQYF
TRBJ2-5,TRBV18,-,once,TGTGCCAGCTCACCTTCGGAGACCCAGTACTTC,CASSPSETQYF
TRBJ2-7,TRBV7-9,-,-,TGTGCCAGCAGCTTGGCAGGTACCTACGAGCAGTACTTC,CASSLAGTYEQYF
TRBJ2-1,TRBV5-8,TRBD2,few,TGTGCCAGCAGCTTAGCGGGGGCCCCTTACAATGAGCAGTTCTTC,CASSLAGAPYNEQFF